The 9 T cell receptor beta chains presented below share a single source sample, sequenced in a study of T cells in localized non-small cell lung cancer. Generated by immunoSEQ multiplex PCR, the TCRdb table keeps only in-frame clones and is missing some. The table shows approximately 20,000 clones, with around 83% occurring only once. This specimen was peripheral blood, taken before any cancer treatment. The receptors come from a man between 40 and 69 years old with stage I lung adenocarcinoma.

V and J are TRBV29-1 and TRBJ2-3; D perhaps matches TRBD1 (5 bases). Germline-derived CDR1 and CDR2 are SQVTM and ANQGSEA. This CDR3 comprises 15 residues. V was clipped by 3 bases and J by 0 bases, with 13 bases between them. The CDR3 nucleotides read TGCAGCGTTGAGGGAAGGCAGGGTAGCACAGATACGCAGTATTTT. Translation gives CSVEGRQGSTDTQYF.

This chain links TRBV18 with TRBJ2-7; 10 bases align to TRBD2. Unmatched junction bases numbered 6, after V lost 3 bases and J lost 4 bases. Germline CDR1 KGHSH, CDR2 LQKENI. This CDR3 is built from 15 residues. The CDR3 coding sequence is TGTGCCAGCTCACCGAACAGCGGGGGGGCGTACGAGCAGTACTTC. Its translation is CASSPNSGGAYEQYF.

There are a few counts of this clone. This chain joins TRBV9 and TRBJ2-7; 8 bases are shared with TRBD2. V dropped 0 bases and J dropped 3; count of bases not matched to a gene: 2. This CDR3 spans 14 amino acids. Germline CDR1 is SGDLS and CDR2 is YYNGEE. In nucleotides, the CDR3 is TGTGCCAGCAGCGTAGGTAGCGGGGACTACGAGCAGTACTTC. Its translation is CASSVGSGDYEQYF.

This chain joins TRBV7-2 and TRBJ2-5; 7 bases are a match to TRBD2. V gave up 4 bases and J gave up 5 bases; unmatched junction bases: 10. The germline V gene has CDR1 SGHTA and CDR2 FQGNSA. The CDR3 has 15 residues. CDR3 region: CASSSRTGGYETQYF. CDR3 nucleotide sequence: TGTGCCAGCAGCTCCCGCACCGGGGGGTACGAGACCCAGTACTTC.

The V gene is TRBV27, the J gene TRBJ2-7; 9 bases fit TRBD2. This CDR3 has 17 residues. J was trimmed by 2 bases and V by 7 bases; bases with no gene match: 15. Germline assignment: CDR1 MNHEY and CDR2 SMNVEV (reference sequence). CDR3 residues: CASKRTAAGGSTYEQYF. CDR3 in DNA: TGTGCCAGCAAACGGACAGCAGCGGGGGGTTCCACCTACGAGCAGTACTTC.

By sample share, this clone is medium-sized. This sequence joins TRBV7-9 and TRBJ1-1; a weak D match, TRBD1 (6 bases). Trimming left V 1 base short and J 1 base short, with 10 bases between. Germline loops: CDR1 SEHNR, CDR2 FQNEAQ (reference sequence). The CDR3 is made up of 15 amino acids. The CDR3 sequence: CASSLVGHGNTEAFF. The CDR3 bases are TGTGCCAGCAGCTTAGTGGGACATGGGAACACTGAAGCTTTCTTT.

The rearrangement uses TRBV6-5 and TRBJ2-5; possible D gene TRBD1, 6 bases. This CDR3 has 15 amino acids. CDR1 is MNHEY and CDR2 is SVGAGI in the germline V gene. The V and J ends lost 0 bases and 3 bases respectively, with 11 bases between them. The CDR3 region is CASSYSSTGKETQYF. The CDR3 bases are TGTGCCAGCAGTTACTCGAGTACAGGGAAAGAGACCCAGTACTTC.

The chain is built from TRBV6-1 and TRBJ2-7, with D tentatively TRBD1 (5 bases). Between the trimmed V and J ends, which lost 3 bases and 4 bases, there was a span of 13 bases. The V gene's germline CDR1 is MNHNS and CDR2 SASEGT. The CDR3 is 14 residues long. Here the CDR3 DNA reads TGTGCCAGCAGTGAGGGGCTAGAACGGTACGAGCAGTACTTC. Its protein product is CASSEGLERYEQYF.

The chain uses TRBV10-1 and TRBJ1-3; unclear D gene. Looked up from germline, CDR1 is WNHNN and CDR2 is SYGVQD (reference sequence). V was cut by 3 bases and J by 1 base, with 7 bases left in between. The CDR3 sequence is 14 residues long. This chain's CDR3 is CASSESGSGNTIYF. The CDR3 coding sequence is TGCGCCAGCAGTGAATCGGGGTCTGGAAACACCATATATTTT.